Listed below are T cell receptor beta chains from one sample, sequenced in a study of T cells in Graves' hyperthyroidism and ophthalmopathy. Each CDR3 protein is one row after TCRdb ran MiXCR on the multiplex PCR reads. Seen here are a few hundred thousand distinct CDR3 sequences, about 18% observed once, and the top ten hold about two fifths. Sequenced: blood. The receptors come from a man aged 35-49 years with Graves' hyperthyroidism. Both conserved end residues are part of each CDR3. A D gene is named only where the DNA matches it firmly. Not all rows give a size; the values are once, few, many and, for expanded clones, a class.

TRBV7-9,.,TRBJ2-7,TRBD1,TGTGCCGGAGGACAGGGGGGATCCTACGAGCAGTACTTC,CAGGQGGSYEQYF
TRBV7-2,many,TRBJ2-7,.,TGTGCCAGCAGCCCCGGGACTCACGCCTACGAGCAGTACTTC,CASSPGTHAYEQYF
TRBV12-3/TRBV12-4,many,TRBJ2-7,.,TGTGCCAGCAGTCCCGGGCTAGCGAGCTACGAGCAGTACTTC,CASSPGLASYEQYF
TRBV18,many,TRBJ2-2,.,TGTGCCAGCTCACCCCCCTCGGGGCTCACCGGGGAGCTGTTTTTT,CASSPPSGLTGELFF
TRBV18,many,TRBJ1-5,.,TGTGCCAGCTCACCAGCGAAGGTAAATCAGCCCCAGCATTTT,CASSPAKVNQPQHF
TRBV10-3,.,TRBJ2-7,TRBD1,TGTGCCATCAGCCAGACAGGGAACGAGCAGTACTTC,CAISQTGNEQYF
TRBV9,many,TRBJ2-1,.,TGTGCCAGCAGCACCTCAAGGGGTGAGCAGTTCTTC,CASSTSRGEQFF
TRBV7-2,many,TRBJ1-5,.,TGTGCCAGCAGCTCAGATGGCCCCCAGATATGGAAAAGCAATCAGCCCCAGCATTTT,CASSSDGPQIWKSNQPQHF
TRBV27,.,TRBJ1-5,TRBD1,TGTGCCAGCAGCCCCGGGACAGGGGAAAATCAGCCCCAGCATTTT,CASSPGTGENQPQHF
TRBV15,many,TRBJ2-5,.,TGTGCCACCAGCAGAGACGGTTACCAAGAGACCCAGTACTTC,CATSRDGYQETQYF